This T cell receptor (beta chain) was sequenced for a study of T cells after yellow fever vaccination. In its sample, this clonotype was seen a few times. The CDR3 runs to 13 residues. From germline, CDR1 is SGHTA and CDR2 FQGNSA. Deletions cut 0 bases from V and 3 bases from J, with 5 bases between. They built TCR cDNA with 5'RACE template switching, a step that put in a universal primer site and UMIs. TCRdb recomputed calls from the 5' RACE reads with MiXCR, one row per CDR3 protein. This table has some 390,000 distinct CDR3 sequences, roughly a sixth appearing once. The chain employs TRBV7-2 and TRBJ2-5; no clear D. This TCR was sampled from a man between 18 and 29 years old who received the YFV17D yellow fever vaccine. This specimen consisted of PBMCs, obtained before the yellow fever booster vaccination. The CDR3 sequence: CASSLAKKETQYF. The CDR3 coding sequence is TGTGCCAGCAGCTTAGCCAAGAAAGAGACCCAGTACTTC.